This T cell receptor beta chain came from a study of T cells in Graves' hyperthyroidism and ophthalmopathy. Amplified TCR beta CDR3 regions came from RNA transcripts. With the HTBI primer set, the TCR CDR3 went through a first round of RT-PCR. MiXCR, run by TCRdb on the multiplex PCR reads, gives a single entry per CDR3 protein. The profile shows 700,000 or so distinct CDR3 sequences, approximately 14% of them singletons. V was cut by 3 bases and J by 4 bases, with 6 bases left in between. This CDR3 is 12 amino acids long. Per the germline V gene, CDR1 is MNHEY and CDR2 is SMNVEV (reference sequence). This clonotype was seen a few times. Being one base from a much bigger clone, this may be a read error.

The source material was blood. J is TRBJ1-2 and V is TRBV27; D is unresolved. This clonotype was sampled from a woman aged 50 to 60 with Graves' ophthalmopathy. Written as DNA, the CDR3 is TGTGCCAGCAGTTTCTGTGGCTATGGCTACACCTTC. As protein: CASSFCGYGYTF.